A single sample is the source of the 23 T cell receptor beta chains below, sequenced in a study of neurological immune-mediated disorders. Time point noted: longitudinal time-point 1 (baseline). Each CDR3 protein gets one entry after TCRdb re-called the 5' RACE reads with MiXCR. The data contain about 71,000 distinct CDR3 sequences, about 13% of them singletons. Sequencing input: PBMCs. The source of these receptors is a female donor with HTLV-1-associated myelopathy (HAM/TSP).

The count of this clonotype is one. The chain employs TRBV20-1 and TRBJ2-2; 8 bases are a match to TRBD1. V gave up 0 bases and J gave up 6 bases; unmatched junction bases: 12. CDR1 and CDR2 (germline): DFQATT, SNEGSKA (reference sequence). This CDR3 is built from 17 residues. DNA of the CDR3: TGCAGTGCTAGAGATCCACCGGGACAGGCAATCTCCGGGGAGCTGTTTTTT. This sequence encodes CSARDPPGQAISGELFF.

Many counts were recorded for this clonotype. The chain carries TRBV4-1 and TRBJ2-2; 14 bases fit TRBD2. Germline CDR1 MGHRA, CDR2 YSYEKL. The CDR3 runs 19 residues. The junction had 10 bases not matched to a gene; V was cut back by 3 bases and J by 4 bases. The DNA of the CDR3 is TGCGCCAGCAGCCAGGCCTCGAGACTAGCGGGGGGGTTCACCGGGGAGCTGTTTTTT. Translated, it gives CASSQASRLAGGFTGELFF.

As to this clonotype: Because the CDR3's place on the DNA is in doubt, the DNA is left out and the CDR3 is given as listed by TCRdb. CDR3 region: CSVATGSNQPKHF. V is TRBV29-1 and J is TRBJ1-5; the tabulated D call, TRBD1, remains unverified against the DNA. Including both end residues, the CDR3 is 13 amino acids long. Germline CDR1 reads SQVTM; CDR2 reads ANQGSEA.

There are many counts of this clonotype. The rearrangement joins TRBV10-3 to TRBJ2-1, with D possibly TRBD1 on 6 matching bases. The CDR3 totals 17 residues. Trimming shortened V by 4 bases and J by 5 bases, and 21 bases separated the two germline ends. The germline V gene has CDR1 ENHRY and CDR2 SYGVKD. CDR3 bases: TGTGCCATCAGTGGGACTCCGGTGGGGGCGGTTAACAATGAGCAGTTCTTC. Residues: CAISGTPVGAVNNEQFF.

This clonotype has at least ten counts. The chain employs TRBV10-3 and TRBJ2-3; D remains ambiguous. The ends were cut back, 0 bases at V and 2 bases at J, with 6 bases in the middle. This CDR3 spans 14 amino acids. The V gene's germline CDR1 is ENHRY and CDR2 SYGVKD. CDR3 residues: CAISESGLTDTQYF. The CDR3 bases are TGTGCCATCAGTGAGTCTGGCCTCACAGATACGCAGTATTTT.

This clonotype was observed at least ten times. The CDR3 region is CSASEQGGITEAFF. In DNA form, the CDR3 reads TGCAGTGCTAGCGAACAGGGAGGGATCACTGAAGCTTTCTTT. The chain joins TRBV20-1 to TRBJ1-1, with D possibly being TRBD1 (6 bases). CDR1 is DFQATT, CDR2 SNEGSKA, per germline (reference sequence). CDR3 size: 14 residues. V gave up 3 bases and J gave up 4 bases, with 15 bases separating them.

This clonotype appeared many times. This chain joins TRBV7-9 and TRBJ2-7; D is uncertain. The length of the CDR3 is 13 residues. The V end lost 0 bases, the J end lost 4 bases, and 7 bases lay between the germline ends. Germline CDR1 and CDR2: SEHNR and FQNEAQ (reference sequence). This CDR3 reads CASSLALRYEQYF. The CDR3 region has the DNA TGTGCCAGCAGCTTAGCGCTTCGGTACGAGCAGTACTTC.

This clonotype came up many times. This sequence joins TRBV5-1 and TRBJ2-1; 7 bases match TRBD2. The CDR3 runs 16 residues. The germline gives CDR1 SGHRS, CDR2 YFSETQ. V was pared by 4 bases and J by 4 bases, with 11 bases of the junction left unmatched. CDR3 bases: TGCGCCAGCAGCCTAGAGATGGGGGGGGAATACAATGAGCAGTTCTTC. Its translation: CASSLEMGGEYNEQFF.

The V gene is TRBV12-3 or TRBV12-4, the J gene TRBJ2-3; D gene uncertain. V lost 3 bases, J lost 4 bases, and 20 bases lay in between. CDR3 length equals 17 residues. The CDR3 reads CASSLSSSPTGADTQYF. The CDR3 nucleotides are TGTGCCAGCAGTTTGTCTAGTTCGCCAACCGGAGCAGATACGCAGTATTTT.

This clonotype was observed at least ten times. The CDR3 spells CASSYSREIQYF. In nucleotides, the CDR3 is TGTGCCAGCAGTTACTCGAGGGAAATCCAGTACTTC. The rearrangement joins TRBV6-2 or TRBV6-3 to TRBJ2-5; a weak D match, TRBD2 (5 bases). CDR3 length equals 12 residues. Germline V CDR1 and CDR2: MNHEY, SVGEGT. V lost 0 bases and J lost 10, with 9 bases in between.

The chain combines TRBV28 with TRBJ2-2; tentative D call: TRBD1 (5 bases). The CDR3 loop spans 13 amino acids. Germline loops: CDR1 MDHEN, CDR2 SYDVKM. V lost 9 bases to trimming and J lost 4 bases, with 12 bases between them. CDR3 sequence (DNA): TGTGCCAGACGAAACAGGAGCACCGGGGAGCTGTTTTTT. It translates to CARRNRSTGELFF.

This clonotype was observed many times. The chain is built from TRBV24-1 and TRBJ2-3; D may be TRBD1 (5 bases). V lost 5 bases and J 2 bases, leaving 13 bases between the germline ends. This CDR3 comprises 15 residues. Per germline, CDR1 KGHDR and CDR2 SFDVKD. CDR3 sequence reads: CATSGAVGHTDTQYF. CDR3 coding DNA: TGTGCCACCAGTGGGGCGGTGGGGCACACAGATACGCAGTATTTT.

At least ten counts were recorded for this clonotype. The chain combines TRBV11-2 with TRBJ2-7; either TRBD1 or TRBD2 may supply D (5 bases each). The CDR3 has 15 residues. V lost 5 bases and J lost 2, with 16 bases in between. CDR1 is SGHAT and CDR2 is FQNNGV in the germline V gene. The DNA of the CDR3 is TGTGCCAGCAGCGTGGACGGGACGAACCCCTACGAGCAGTACTTC. Its translation is CASSVDGTNPYEQYF.

The rearrangement uses TRBV24-1 and TRBJ2-1; possibly TRBD1 or TRBD2 for D (5 bases each). Deletions cut 3 bases from V and 2 bases from J, with 16 bases between. CDR3 length: 17 residues. Germline lookup yields CDR1 KGHDR and CDR2 SFDVKD. CDR3 loop: CATSDSIRDVAYNEQFF. CDR3 nucleotide sequence: TGTGCCACCAGTGATAGTATCCGGGACGTTGCCTACAATGAGCAGTTCTTC.

This clonotype was seen repeatedly, ten times or more. The chain uses TRBV20-1 and TRBJ1-6; D is undetermined. V lost 2 bases and J 0 bases, leaving 8 bases between the germline ends. CDR3 length: 15 residues. Germline CDR1 reads DFQATT; CDR2 reads SNEGSKA (reference sequence). In nucleotides, the CDR3 is TGCAGTGCTAGATTTGGGAGCTCCTATAATTCACCCCTCCACTTT. Translation: CSARFGSSYNSPLHF.

This clonotype was recorded at least ten times. V usage is TRBV5-6 and J usage is TRBJ2-1; 8 bases are a match to TRBD1. Germline loops: CDR1 SGHDT, CDR2 YYEEEE. The CDR3 sequence is 16 residues long. V dropped 0 bases and J dropped 3; count of bases not matched to a gene: 5. CDR3 nucleotide sequence: TGTGCCAGCAGCTTGGACCAGGGGGCAAACTACAATGAGCAGTTCTTC. Amino acid sequence: CASSLDQGANYNEQFF.

In its sample, this clonotype was seen many times. The chain combines TRBV5-1 with TRBJ1-1, with D tentatively TRBD1 (6 bases). V lost 4 bases and J lost 1, with 8 bases in between. The CDR3 loop spans 13 amino acids. Germline loops: CDR1 SGHRS, CDR2 YFSETQ. This CDR3 is CASSAQGNTEAFF. The CDR3 region has the DNA TGCGCCAGCAGCGCACAGGGGAACACTGAAGCTTTCTTT.

Ten or more counts support this clonotype. The chain is built from TRBV29-1 and TRBJ2-7; D tentatively fits TRBD1 or TRBD2 (6 bases each). This CDR3 region has 13 residues. Germline CDR1 is SQVTM and CDR2 is ANQGSEA. Trimming pared 0 bases from V and 3 bases from J, leaving 9 bases between. The CDR3, as DNA: TGCAGCGTTGAAGATGGAGGGGGCTACGAGCAGTACTTC. It is translated as CSVEDGGGYEQYF.

The V and J genes are TRBV9 and TRBJ1-5, with a possible D match to TRBD1 (5 bases). Germline V lookup: CDR1 SGDLS, CDR2 YYNGEE. The CDR3 has 14 residues. Trimming removed 3 bases at V and 6 bases at J, with 13 bases between. The CDR3 is CASSDSTGPQPQHF. The CDR3 DNA sequence: TGTGCCAGCAGCGACTCGACGGGGCCTCAGCCCCAGCATTTT.

The genes are TRBV30 and TRBJ1-1; D not resolved. Germline CDR1 reads GTSNPN; CDR2 reads SVGIG (reference sequence). The V end was cut by 0 bases, the J end by 6 bases, with 11 bases between. This CDR3 region has 13 residues. CDR3 in DNA: TGTGCCTGGAGTGTTCGGTGGAAGCCTGAAGCTTTCTTT. Its translation is CAWSVRWKPEAFF.

This clonotype has ten or more counts. The chain joins TRBV5-1 to TRBJ2-1, with TRBD1 matching 9 bases. Looked up from germline, CDR1 is SGHRS and CDR2 is YFSETQ. The J segment lost 8 bases and the V segment lost 4 bases, leaving 7 bases of the junction unmatched. The CDR3 spans 14 residues. The CDR3 DNA is TGCGCCAGCAGCCCAAAAACAGGGGGCGATGAGCAGTTCTTC. Encoded protein: CASSPKTGGDEQFF.

This clonotype was observed at least ten times. The V call is TRBV6-2 or TRBV6-3, the J call TRBJ2-7; D unclear. Trimming took 2 bases from V and 4 from J, leaving 12 bases between them. CDR1 and CDR2 (germline): MNHEY, SVGEGT. The CDR3 is made up of 14 amino acids. The CDR3 sequence is CASSYPPLEYEQYF. CDR3 bases: TGTGCCAGCAGTTACCCACCTCTCGAATACGAGCAGTACTTC.

This clonotype was found many times. The rearrangement links TRBV6-1 to TRBJ1-1, with D hard to call. Trimming stripped 8 bases from V and 0 bases from J, with 16 bases between. CDR3 length: 15 amino acids. Germline V gene data show CDR1 as MNHNS and CDR2 as SASEGT. This chain's CDR3 is CASWPVTTVNTEAFF. CDR3 sequence (DNA): TGTGCCAGCTGGCCAGTGACCACCGTGAACACTGAAGCTTTCTTT.